Following are 21 T cell receptor beta chains from one sample sequenced in a study of blood T cell repertoires in COVID-19. Method: immunoSEQ multiplex PCR; TCRdb's copy keeps in-frame clones and lacks some. The sample consists of roughly 230,000 clones, more than 75% of them appearing once. The sequencing sample was made of peripheral blood. The receptors here all came from a man in his forties with acute or convalescent COVID-19.

This clone has just a few counts. The V and J genes are TRBV10-3 and TRBJ2-1; the match to TRBD2 covers 11 bases. Unmatched junction bases numbered 6, after V lost 5 bases and J lost 6 bases. Germline V gives CDR1 ENHRY, CDR2 SYGVKD. The CDR3 sequence is 15 residues long. CDR3 amino acids: CAISRLAGMSNEQFF. In nucleotides, the CDR3 is TGTGCCATCAGTCGACTAGCGGGGATGAGCAATGAGCAGTTCTTC.

V and J are TRBV7-8 and TRBJ2-2, with a weak D call TRBD2 (5 bases). CDR1 and CDR2 from the germline V gene are SGHVS and FQNEAQ. V lost 1 base, J lost 6 bases, and 9 bases lay in between. The CDR3 has 14 residues. The CDR3: CASSLESGAGELFF. The CDR3 bases are TGTGCCAGCAGCTTAGAGTCCGGGGCCGGGGAGCTGTTTTTT.

This sequence joins TRBV5-4 and TRBJ1-4, with TRBD1 as a possible D gene (6 bases). Germline V gene lookup returns CDR1 SGHNT and CDR2 YYREEE (reference sequence). The length of the CDR3 is 15 residues. The V end was cut by 4 bases, the J end by 7 bases, with 17 bases between. CDR3 protein: CASSTSRGPGEKLFF. The CDR3 coding sequence is TGTGCCAGCAGCACCAGCAGGGGACCGGGTGAAAAACTGTTTTTT.

This clone showed up just once. The chain links TRBV19 to TRBJ2-2; 8 nucleotides line up with TRBD1. Germline V gene data show CDR1 as LNHDA and CDR2 as SQIVND (reference sequence). V was clipped by 8 bases and J by 0 bases; unmatched bases: 2. This CDR3 has 14 amino acids. CDR3 DNA sequence: TGTGCCAGTCAACAGGGGGCGAACACCGGGGAGCTGTTTTTT. This gives the protein CASQQGANTGELFF.

The chain couples TRBV6-2 or TRBV6-3 to TRBJ1-5, with D possibly matching TRBD1 (5 bases). Trimming removed 4 bases at V and 2 bases at J, with 12 bases between. Germline lookup yields CDR1 MNHEY and CDR2 SVGEGT. CDR3 length equals 15 residues. This chain's CDR3 is CASSFGGGGNQPQHF. DNA of the CDR3: TGTGCCAGCAGTTTTGGCGGGGGGGGCAATCAGCCCCAGCATTTT.

This clone appeared a single time. This chain connects TRBV29-1 to TRBJ2-7; TRBD1 might be the D (6 bases). The CDR3 loop spans 13 amino acids. Trimming left V 6 bases short and J 2 bases short, with 14 bases between. Germline V gene sequence: CDR1 SQVTM, CDR2 ANQGSEA. Written as DNA, the CDR3 is TGCAGCGTGACACGGGACAAGCCCTACGAGCAGTACTTC. Encoded protein: CSVTRDKPYEQYF.

The chain has TRBV11-2 and TRBJ1-3, with TRBD1 as a possible D gene (6 bases). The CDR3 has 17 residues. V was cut by 5 bases and J by 0 bases, with 17 bases left in between. The germline V gene has CDR1 SGHAT and CDR2 FQNNGV. The CDR3 DNA reads TGTGCCAGCAGCCTCAGGACAGTCCCCTACTCTGGAAACACCATATATTTT. Translated: CASSLRTVPYSGNTIYF. The full variable domain, in which reference TRBV11-2 and TRBJ1-3 provide the parts outside the CDR3, is EAGVAQSPRYKIIEKRQSVAFWCNPISGHATLYWYQQILGQGPKLLIQFQNNGVVDDSQLPKDRFSAERLKGVDSTLKIQPAKLEDSAVYLCASSLRTVPYSGNTIYFGEGSWLTVV.

The V gene is TRBV11-1, the J gene TRBJ2-5; maybe TRBD1 (5 bases). The CDR3 runs 15 residues. V was shortened by 0 bases and J by 2 bases, with 10 bases between the two germline ends. Germline CDR1 and CDR2: SGHAT and FQDESV (reference sequence). The CDR3, as DNA: TGTGCCAGCAGCTTAGCGACCGCAGGGCAAGAGACCCAGTACTTC. Amino acid sequence: CASSLATAGQETQYF.

The V and J genes are TRBV7-8 and TRBJ1-4; possible D gene TRBD1, 6 bases. Germline CDR1 reads SGHVS; CDR2 reads FQNEAQ. The CDR3 length is 15 residues. Trimming shortened V by 5 bases and J by 8 bases, and 18 bases separated the two germline ends. This CDR3 reads CASSHGTFNGEKLFF. Here the CDR3 DNA reads TGTGCCAGCAGCCACGGGACATTCAATGGAGAAAAACTGTTTTTT. The full variable domain, with the rest looked up from reference TRBV7-8 and TRBJ1-4, is GAGVSQSPRYKVAKRGQDVALRCDPISGHVSLFWYQQALGQGPEFLTYFQNEAQLDKSGLPSDRFFAERPEGSVSTLKIQRTQQEDSAVYLCASSHGTFNGEKLFFGSGTQLSVL.

This clone was recorded once. The chain links TRBV27 to TRBJ1-2; 7 nucleotides align to TRBD1. V was clipped by 6 bases and J by 0 bases; unmatched bases: 4. The CDR3 is 14 residues long. Germline-derived CDR1 and CDR2 are MNHEY and SMNVEV (reference sequence). This CDR3 reads CASRGQLPNYGYTF. As DNA, the CDR3 is TGTGCCAGCAGGGGACAGCTCCCTAACTATGGCTACACCTTC.

The count of this clone is one. This chain joins TRBV15 and TRBJ2-5, with 8 bases matching TRBD1. Germline-derived CDR1 and CDR2 are LNHNV and YYDKDF (reference sequence). V was pared by 5 bases and J by 2 bases, with 13 bases of the junction left unmatched. The CDR3 contains 17 residues. Here the CDR3 DNA reads TGTGCCACCAGCCTGGCTATACCCGGGACAGGACAAGAGACCCAGTACTTC. Translation: CATSLAIPGTGQETQYF.

This clone has more than one count but fewer than ten. The gene calls are TRBV11-2 and TRBJ1-2; no reliable D call. V lost 0 bases to trimming and J lost 5 bases, with 10 bases between them. CDR3 length equals 14 residues. Per germline, CDR1 SGHAT and CDR2 FQNNGV. Written as DNA, the CDR3 is TGTGCCAGCAGCTTAGATCAACTGAGTTATGGCTACACCTTC. Amino acids: CASSLDQLSYGYTF. The full variable domain, with the rest looked up from reference TRBV11-2 and TRBJ1-2, is EAGVAQSPRYKIIEKRQSVAFWCNPISGHATLYWYQQILGQGPKLLIQFQNNGVVDDSQLPKDRFSAERLKGVDSTLKIQPAKLEDSAVYLCASSLDQLSYGYTFGSGTRLTVV.

The chain employs TRBV5-5 and TRBJ1-2; D remains ambiguous. Germline CDR1 SGHKS, CDR2 YYEKEE (reference sequence). This CDR3 contains 15 residues. The germline V and J ends were trimmed by 0 bases and 0 bases, with 9 bases remaining between them. CDR3 in DNA: TGTGCCAGCAGCTTGGCGCTACAGTCTAACTATGGCTACACCTTC. Protein product: CASSLALQSNYGYTF.

This clone was picked up one time. The genes are TRBV10-2 and TRBJ1-5, with D uncertain. This CDR3 has 14 amino acids. The V and J ends lost 4 bases and 9 bases respectively, with 16 bases between them. Germline lookup yields CDR1 WSHSY and CDR2 SAAADI. In DNA, the CDR3 is TGCGCCAGCAGTGGAGTACCGTCGAATGGGCCCCAGCATTTT. Encoded protein: CASSGVPSNGPQHF.

The chain has TRBV10-1 and TRBJ2-3; TRBD2 aligns across 8 bases. The germline gives CDR1 WNHNN, CDR2 SYGVQD (reference sequence). This CDR3 spans 16 amino acids. V lost 0 bases and J lost 4; bases outside the gene matches: 6. The CDR3 here is CASSESLRGAADTQYF. The DNA for the CDR3 is TGCGCCAGCAGTGAGTCTCTGCGGGGGGCCGCAGATACGCAGTATTTT.

The chain carries TRBV5-4 and TRBJ1-4; the match to TRBD1 covers 8 bases. The junction had 6 bases not matched to a gene; V was cut back by 3 bases and J by 5 bases. The CDR3 is 15 amino acids. Germline V CDR1 and CDR2: SGHNT, YYREEE (reference sequence). In DNA form, the CDR3 reads TGTGCCAGCAGCTCCTCCCGACAGGGGAATGAAAAACTGTTTTTT. Amino acids: CASSSSRQGNEKLFF.

The chain couples TRBV9 to TRBJ1-1; D gene uncertain. CDR3 length: 14 residues. The V end lost 0 bases, the J end lost 1 base, and 7 bases lay between the germline ends. Germline CDR1 reads SGDLS; CDR2 reads YYNGEE. DNA of the CDR3: TGTGCCAGCAGCGTAGCACAGACGAACACTGAAGCTTTCTTT. This codes for CASSVAQTNTEAFF.

V is TRBV5-1 and J is TRBJ2-2, with D perhaps matching TRBD2 (6 bases). The V gene lost 7 bases and the J gene lost 1 base, with 23 bases spanning the gap. Germline CDR1 reads SGHRS; CDR2 reads YFSETQ. The length of the CDR3 is 18 residues. The CDR3 protein is CASGSRSGGRKNTGELFF. The CDR3 coding sequence is TGCGCCAGCGGCTCCCGGAGTGGGGGGAGGAAGAACACCGGGGAGCTGTTTTTT.

V is TRBV7-6 and J is TRBJ2-2, with TRBD1 as a possible D gene (5 bases). Germline lookup yields CDR1 SGHVS and CDR2 FNYEAQ. The V gene lost 2 bases and the J gene lost 4 bases, with 14 bases spanning the gap. The CDR3 runs 16 residues. CDR3 sequence reads: CASSLKTPGSTGELFF. CDR3 nucleotide sequence: TGTGCCAGCAGCTTAAAAACCCCAGGGTCCACCGGGGAGCTGTTTTTT.

CDR3 sequence (DNA): TGTGCCAGCAGCACCCTGATACAGGCCCCTGGCTACACCTTC. Its protein product is CASSTLIQAPGYTF. The chain links TRBV5-4 to TRBJ1-2; D is perhaps TRBD1 (5 bases). The CDR3 consists of 14 residues. Germline V gene data show CDR1 as SGHNT and CDR2 as YYREEE (reference sequence). Trimming took off 4 bases at V and 7 bases at J, with 17 bases between the two ends.

This clone appeared a single time. The V and J genes are TRBV10-3 and TRBJ2-1; unclear D gene. This CDR3 comprises 14 residues. CDR1 is ENHRY, CDR2 SYGVKD, per germline. V was trimmed by 3 bases and J by 5 bases, leaving 11 bases between them. This CDR3 is CAISEFYANNEQFF. In DNA form, the CDR3 reads TGTGCCATCAGTGAATTCTATGCTAACAATGAGCAGTTCTTC.